This entry concerns a single T cell receptor (beta chain). Its cognate antigen is unknown. Generated by immunoSEQ multiplex PCR, the TCRdb table keeps only in-frame clones and is missing some. The data contain about 120,000 clones, 88% of them singletons. Trimming cost V 6 bases and J 3 bases; bases outside gene matches: 8. The germline V gene encodes CDR1 SEHNR and CDR2 FQNEAQ (reference sequence). The CDR3 consists of 15 residues. These data belong to a study of T cell responses to AZD1222 COVID-19 vaccine. Study-level information: Recipients boosted at about 4 weeks or about 12 weeks are pooled. Points from the study as a whole: Unmutated variant regions are reportedly targeted by nearly half of spike-specific TCRs. Donors were largely white British and mainly female; clonal diversity was possibly underestimated. Distributed over spike, vaccine-associated CD4 TCRs predominated at 160-218 and 743-854.

The origin of this receptor is an adult in good health. The specimen was peripheral blood, collected on day 0 of AZD1222 vaccination. This chain joins TRBV7-9 and TRBJ1-2, with 9 bases matching TRBD1. The CDR3 protein is CASRGTGGLDYGYTF. As DNA, the CDR3 is TGTGCCAGCAGAGGAACAGGGGGCTTGGACTATGGCTACACCTTC. The full variable domain, in which reference TRBV7-9 and TRBJ1-2 provide the parts outside the CDR3, is DTGVSQNPRHKITKRGQNVTFRCDPISEHNRLYWYRQTLGQGPEFLTYFQNEAQLEKSRLLSDRFSAERPKGSFSTLEIQRTEQGDSAMYLCASRGTGGLDYGYTFGSGTRLTVV.